The rows below give T cell receptor beta chains drawn from one sample of a study of T-cell memory formation after mild COVID-19. TCRdb re-called the 5' RACE reads with MiXCR, one entry per CDR3 protein. The table lists about 560,000 distinct CDR3 sequences, less than 25% of them singletons. Sequenced input: PBMCs or a T cell subset sorted from them (not recorded which). These receptor sequences come from an adult woman who had mild COVID-19 (a few samples of this study predate the infection). Cell type and time point are not known. The CDR3 runs from the conserved cysteine through the conserved F or W. The order of the fields is D gene, clone size, J gene, V gene, CDR3 protein, CDR3 DNA. A D gene is named only where the DNA matches it firmly. Size values are once, few and many counts, or a class for expanded clones, and some rows have none.

>TRBD1|few|TRBJ1-3|TRBV7-9
CASRPLGQGGNTIYF
TGTGCCAGCAGACCACTGGGACAGGGTGGAAACACCATATATTTT
>TRBD2|-|TRBJ2-3|TRBV2
CASSLLSSGVTDTQYF
TGTGCCAGCTCCCTCCTGTCTAGCGGAGTCACAGATACGCAGTATTTT
>TRBD2|-|TRBJ2-7|TRBV4-1
CASSRRGGTSGGPSYEQYF
TGCGCCAGCAGCCGAAGAGGGGGGACTAGCGGGGGCCCATCCTACGAGCAGTACTTC
>-|few|TRBJ2-2|TRBV7-9
CASSLASGGLFF
TGTGCCAGCAGCTTAGCCAGCGGAGGGCTGTTTTTT
>TRBD2|few|TRBJ2-1|TRBV7-8
CASSRRGGNDGLSEQFF
TGTGCCAGCAGCCGTCGGGGGGGTAATGACGGACTCAGTGAGCAGTTCTTC
>TRBD1|few|TRBJ1-6|TRBV11-2
CASSRTTTDRNSPLHF
TGTGCCAGCAGCCGGACAACCACGGACAGGAATTCACCCCTCCACTTT
>TRBD1|-|TRBJ1-6|TRBV7-3
CASSPLDRDNSPLHF
TGTGCCAGCAGCCCACTGGACAGGGATAATTCACCCCTCCACTTT
>-|-|TRBJ2-3|TRBV12-3/TRBV12-4
CASSPRGGSDTQYF
TGTGCCAGCAGTCCGCGTGGGGGGTCAGATACGCAGTATTTT
>-|few|TRBJ2-3|TRBV7-2
CASSLVGSTAGTQYF
TGTGCCAGCAGCTTAGTGGGTAGCACGGCAGGCACGCAGTATTTT
>TRBD2|few|TRBJ2-3|TRBV19
CASRGRGDSSTDTQYF
TGTGCCAGTAGAGGACGGGGGGACTCTAGCACAGATACGCAGTATTTT
>-|-|TRBJ2-7|TRBV20-1
CSARGIDPTYEQYF
TGCAGTGCTAGAGGGATTGACCCTACCTACGAGCAGTACTTC
>TRBD1|-|TRBJ2-5|TRBV7-9
CASSLGQGLTQYF
TGTGCCAGCAGCCTGGGACAGGGCTTGACCCAGTACTTC
>-|few|TRBJ2-7|TRBV9
CASSSPETGGAYEQYF
TGTGCCAGCAGCTCTCCAGAAACAGGTGGGGCCTACGAGCAGTACTTC
>-|-|TRBJ2-7|TRBV5-1
CASSTDYTSSYEQYF
TGCGCCAGCAGCACGGATTACACGAGCTCCTACGAGCAGTACTTC
>TRBD2|-|TRBJ2-5|TRBV15
CATRTASGGRTQETQYF
TGTGCCACCCGGACGGCTAGCGGGGGGCGTACCCAAGAGACCCAGTACTTC
>TRBD1|few|TRBJ2-7|TRBV27
CASSFGDRYHEQYF
TGTGCCAGCAGTTTCGGGGACAGGTACCACGAGCAGTACTTC
>TRBD2|-|TRBJ2-5|TRBV5-4
CASSISGGQETQYF
TGTGCCAGCAGCATTAGCGGGGGGCAAGAGACCCAGTACTTC
>-|-|TRBJ1-1|TRBV5-6
CASSLAIRLAPTEAFF
TGTGCCAGCAGCTTGGCAATTAGGCTCGCCCCCACTGAAGCTTTCTTT
>-|-|TRBJ2-3|TRBV11-3
CASSSGKTSTDTQYF
TGTGCCAGCAGCTCAGGAAAAACTAGCACAGATACGCAGTATTTT
>TRBD1|-|TRBJ1-2|TRBV20-1
CSARAGDSNYGYTF
TGCAGTGCTAGAGCGGGGGACAGTAACTATGGCTACACCTTC
>-|few|TRBJ1-4|TRBV14
CASSQVRGHQNEKLFF
TGTGCCAGCAGCCAAGTACGGGGACACCAGAATGAAAAACTGTTTTTT
>-|many|TRBJ2-7|TRBV7-2
CASSLEAGSAYEQYF
TGTGCCAGCAGCTTAGAGGCCGGATCGGCCTACGAGCAGTACTTC
>-|few|TRBJ2-7|TRBV24-1
CATSDFVGGQYF
TGTGCCACCAGTGATTTCGTCGGAGGGCAGTACTTC
>-|-|TRBJ1-2|TRBV12-3/TRBV12-4
CASSLSAGYGYTF
TGTGCCAGCAGTTTATCGGCAGGCTATGGCTACACCTTC
>-|-|TRBJ2-7|TRBV7-6
CATQTKEGYEQYF
TGTGCCACCCAAACCAAGGAAGGATACGAGCAGTACTTC
>-|-|TRBJ2-1|TRBV5-5
CASSLWTVWNEQFF
TGTGCCAGCAGCTTGTGGACAGTTTGGAATGAGCAGTTCTTC
>TRBD1|-|TRBJ1-6|TRBV9
CASSVEAPGQGNSPLHF
TGTGCCAGCAGCGTAGAAGCCCCGGGACAGGGTAATTCACCCCTCCACTTT